A selection of T cell receptor beta chains follows, all from one sample in a study of vaccination effects on CD4 cells after COVID-19. These receptors are not linked to any known antigen. The assay was immunoSEQ multiplex PCR, and TCRdb's table has in-frame clones only and misses some. The data contain about 66,000 clones, around 69% of them seen just once; the ten biggest clones take up around 2.2%. The sample was CD4+ T cells from PBMCs cultured without peptide, taken after COVID-19 vaccination. These receptors were obtained from a human donor who received a COVID-19 vaccine. The CDR3 runs from the conserved cysteine through the conserved F or W. The D gene is left open where the match is weak. Clone size appears in some rows only: once, few, many, or a class for an expanded clone.

clone size,V gene,D gene,J gene,CDR3 protein,CDR3 DNA
once,TRBV6-9,.,TRBJ2-1,CASSFTPGQYNEQFF,TGTGCCAGCAGTTTTACCCCGGGACAATACAATGAGCAGTTCTTC
.,TRBV6-5,.,TRBJ1-1,CAGETERAFF,TGTGCCGGGGAGACAGAAAGGGCTTTCTTT
.,TRBV5-5,.,TRBJ2-5,CASSLGPSAQETQYF,TGTGCCAGCAGCTTGGGACCTTCCGCACAAGAGACCCAGTACTTC
.,TRBV18,.,TRBJ1-1,CASSERRTKWGNTEAFF,TGTGCCAGCTCGGAAAGAAGGACTAAGTGGGGGAACACTGAAGCTTTCTTT
.,TRBV19,.,TRBJ1-2,CASSISGDYGYTF,TGTGCCAGTAGTATCTCGGGGGACTATGGCTACACCTTC
.,TRBV5-1,TRBD1,TRBJ2-5,CASSLGTGDSQETQYF,TGCGCCAGCAGCCTGGGGACAGGAGACTCTCAAGAGACCCAGTACTTC
.,TRBV21-1,.,TRBJ2-3,CASSKVQGACKADTQYF,TGTGCCAGCAGCAAAGTTCAGGGGGCATGCAAAGCAGATACGCAGTATTTT
.,TRBV7-9,TRBD1,TRBJ2-5,CASSLTGTGTQETQYF,TGTGCCAGCAGTCTCACCGGGACAGGGACTCAAGAGACCCAGTACTTC
few,TRBV6-5,.,TRBJ1-1,CASRQGLWTEAFF,TGTGCCAGCAGACAGGGTTTGTGGACTGAAGCTTTCTTT
few,TRBV19,.,TRBJ1-6,CASSFGSSNSPLHF,TGTGCCAGTAGCTTCGGGTCGTCTAATTCACCCCTCCACTTT
.,TRBV5-4,TRBD2,TRBJ2-1,CASSFPGGVWEQFF,TGTGCCAGCAGCTTTCCGGGGGGGGTTTGGGAGCAGTTCTTC
.,TRBV18,TRBD1,TRBJ1-5,CASSRTFTGDGSNSNQPQHF,TGTGCCAGCTCACGAACCTTCACAGGGGATGGATCGAATAGCAATCAGCCCCAGCATTTT